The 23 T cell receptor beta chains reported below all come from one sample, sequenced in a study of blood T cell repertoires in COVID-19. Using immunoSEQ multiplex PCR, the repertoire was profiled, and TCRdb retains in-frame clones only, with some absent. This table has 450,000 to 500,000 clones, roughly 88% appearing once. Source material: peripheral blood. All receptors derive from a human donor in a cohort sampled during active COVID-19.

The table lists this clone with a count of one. CDR3 in DNA: TGCAGCGTATCGACAGGGGGTGTCACTGAAGCTTTCTTT. Translated: CSVSTGGVTEAFF. V gene TRBV29-1 combines with J gene TRBJ1-1; 9 bases match TRBD1. Germline loops: CDR1 SQVTM, CDR2 ANQGSEA. The CDR3 has 13 residues. V lost 6 bases and J lost 4; bases outside the gene matches: 6.

The CDR3 nucleotides are TGTGCCAGCAGTTTAAAGCTACAGGGCTCTGAAGCTTTCTTT. Protein: CASSLKLQGSEAFF. The genes are TRBV27 and TRBJ1-1, with D possibly being TRBD1 (6 bases). Germline V gene lookup returns CDR1 MNHEY and CDR2 SMNVEV (reference sequence). The CDR3 is 14 residues long. V lost 2 bases and J lost 6, with 13 bases in between.

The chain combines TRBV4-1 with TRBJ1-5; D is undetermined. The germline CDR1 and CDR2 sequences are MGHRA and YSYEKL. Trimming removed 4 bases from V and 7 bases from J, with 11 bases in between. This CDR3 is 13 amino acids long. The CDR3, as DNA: TGCGCCAGCAGCCCGGTCGGCGGCCAGCCCCAGCATTTT. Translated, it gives CASSPVGGQPQHF.

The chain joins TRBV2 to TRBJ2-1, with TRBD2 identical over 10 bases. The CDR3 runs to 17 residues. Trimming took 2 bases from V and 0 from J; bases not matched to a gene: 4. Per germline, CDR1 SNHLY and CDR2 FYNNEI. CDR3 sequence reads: CASSETSGISSYNEQFF. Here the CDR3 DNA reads TGTGCCAGCAGTGAAACTAGCGGGATAAGCTCCTACAATGAGCAGTTCTTC.

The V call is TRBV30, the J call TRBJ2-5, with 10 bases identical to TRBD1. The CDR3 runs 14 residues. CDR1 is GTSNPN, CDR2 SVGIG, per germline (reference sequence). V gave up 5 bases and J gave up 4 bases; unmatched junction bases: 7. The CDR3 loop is CAWGGTGARETQYF. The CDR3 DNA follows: TGTGCCTGGGGTGGGACAGGGGCCAGAGAGACCCAGTACTTC. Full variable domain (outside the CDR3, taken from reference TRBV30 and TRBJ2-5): SQTIHQWPATLVQPVGSPLSLECTVEGTSNPNLYWYRQAAGRGLQLLFYSVGIGQISSEVPQNLSASRPQDRQFILSSKKLLLSDSGFYLCAWGGTGARETQYFGPGTRLLVL.

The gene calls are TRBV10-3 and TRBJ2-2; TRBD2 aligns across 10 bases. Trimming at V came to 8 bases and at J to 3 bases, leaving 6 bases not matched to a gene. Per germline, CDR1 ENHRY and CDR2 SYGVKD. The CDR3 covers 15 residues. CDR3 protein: CAIRTSGVDTGELFF. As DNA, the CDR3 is TGTGCCATCCGAACTAGCGGGGTTGACACCGGGGAGCTGTTTTTT.

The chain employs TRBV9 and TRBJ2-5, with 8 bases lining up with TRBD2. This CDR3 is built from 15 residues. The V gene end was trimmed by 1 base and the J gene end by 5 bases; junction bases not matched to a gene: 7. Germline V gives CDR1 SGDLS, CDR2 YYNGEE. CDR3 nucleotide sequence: TGTGCCAGCAGCGTAAGGGCGGGAGGTCTTGAGACCCAGTACTTC. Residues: CASSVRAGGLETQYF.

The CDR3 DNA is TGTGCCAGCAGCCGAGACCCGGTTAGCTCCTACGAGCAGTACTTC. Translated, it gives CASSRDPVSSYEQYF. V usage is TRBV4-2 and J usage is TRBJ2-7; D gene ambiguous. The CDR3 loop spans 15 amino acids. The germline V and J ends were trimmed by 4 bases and 0 bases, with 13 bases remaining between them. Germline values: CDR1 LGHNA, CDR2 YNFKEQ.

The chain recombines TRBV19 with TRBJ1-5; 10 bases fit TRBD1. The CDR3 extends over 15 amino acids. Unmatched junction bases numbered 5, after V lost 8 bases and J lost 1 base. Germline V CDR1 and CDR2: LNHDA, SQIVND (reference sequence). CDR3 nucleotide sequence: TGTGCCAGTCAACCGGACAGGGGGAGCAATCAGCCCCAGCATTTT. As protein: CASQPDRGSNQPQHF.

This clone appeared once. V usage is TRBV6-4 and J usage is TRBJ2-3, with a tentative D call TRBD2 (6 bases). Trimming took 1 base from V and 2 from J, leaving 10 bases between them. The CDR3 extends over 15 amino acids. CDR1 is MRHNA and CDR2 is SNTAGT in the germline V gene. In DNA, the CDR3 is TGTGCCAGCAGTGACTGGGGAGGCCCCACAGATACGCAGTATTTT. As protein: CASSDWGGPTDTQYF.

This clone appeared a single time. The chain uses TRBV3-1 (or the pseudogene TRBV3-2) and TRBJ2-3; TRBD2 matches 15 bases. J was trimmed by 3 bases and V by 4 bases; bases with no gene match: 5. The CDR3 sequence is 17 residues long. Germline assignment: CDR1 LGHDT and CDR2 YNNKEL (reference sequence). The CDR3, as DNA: TGTGCCAGCAGCCCTCGGACTAGCGGGAGGGCAACAGATACGCAGTATTTT. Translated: CASSPRTSGRATDTQYF.

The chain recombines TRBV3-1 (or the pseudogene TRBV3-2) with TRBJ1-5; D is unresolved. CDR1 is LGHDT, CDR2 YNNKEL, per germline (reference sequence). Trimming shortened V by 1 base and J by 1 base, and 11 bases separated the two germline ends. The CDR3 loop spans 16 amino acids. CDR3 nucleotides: TGTGCCAGCAGCCAAGGAGGAACAAACAGCAATCAGCCCCAGCATTTT. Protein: CASSQGGTNSNQPQHF.

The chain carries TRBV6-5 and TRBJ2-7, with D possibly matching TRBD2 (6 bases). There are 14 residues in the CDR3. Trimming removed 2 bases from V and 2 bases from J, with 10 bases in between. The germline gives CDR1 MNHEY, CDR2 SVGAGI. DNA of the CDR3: TGTGCCAGCAGTTACGGGGACTCCACCTACGAGCAGTACTTC. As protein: CASSYGDSTYEQYF.

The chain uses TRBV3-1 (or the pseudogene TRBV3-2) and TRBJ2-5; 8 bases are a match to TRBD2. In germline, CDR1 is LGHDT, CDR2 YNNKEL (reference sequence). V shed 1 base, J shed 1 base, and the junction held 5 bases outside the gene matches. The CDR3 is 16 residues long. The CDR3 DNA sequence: TGTGCCAGCAGCCAAGTAACTAGCGGAGGCCAAGAGACCCAGTACTTC. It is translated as CASSQVTSGGQETQYF.

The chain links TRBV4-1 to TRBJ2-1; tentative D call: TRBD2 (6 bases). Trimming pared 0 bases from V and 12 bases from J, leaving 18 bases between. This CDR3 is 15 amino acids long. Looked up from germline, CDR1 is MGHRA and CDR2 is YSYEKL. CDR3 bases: TGCGCCAGCAGCCAAGAGGGGGGAGAGCGCTTGGTGCAGTTCTTC. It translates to CASSQEGGERLVQFF.

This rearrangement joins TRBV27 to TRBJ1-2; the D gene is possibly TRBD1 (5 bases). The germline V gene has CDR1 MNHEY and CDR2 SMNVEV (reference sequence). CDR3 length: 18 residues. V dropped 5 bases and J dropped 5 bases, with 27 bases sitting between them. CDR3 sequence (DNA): TGTGCCAGCAGTCCTCCTGGACATACGGAGCAGCCCCTATATGGCTACACCTTC. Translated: CASSPPGHTEQPLYGYTF.

This CDR3 reads CASSGIGLAVNTDTQYF. Here the CDR3 DNA reads TGTGCCAGCAGTGGTATTGGCCTAGCGGTTAACACAGATACGCAGTATTTT. The chain recombines TRBV25-1 with TRBJ2-3; TRBD2 aligns across 7 bases. The germline V gene encodes CDR1 MGHDK and CDR2 SYGVNS. This CDR3 comprises 17 residues. The junction had 12 bases not matched to a gene; V was cut back by 4 bases and J by 2 bases.

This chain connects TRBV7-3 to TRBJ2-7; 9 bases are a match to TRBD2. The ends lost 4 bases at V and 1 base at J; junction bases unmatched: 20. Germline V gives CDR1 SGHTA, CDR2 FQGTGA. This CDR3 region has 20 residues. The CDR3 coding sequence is TGTGCCAGCAGCTCGCCCCGGGACGGGGCCACTAGCGGGCCTTCCTACGAGCAGTACTTC. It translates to CASSSPRDGATSGPSYEQYF.

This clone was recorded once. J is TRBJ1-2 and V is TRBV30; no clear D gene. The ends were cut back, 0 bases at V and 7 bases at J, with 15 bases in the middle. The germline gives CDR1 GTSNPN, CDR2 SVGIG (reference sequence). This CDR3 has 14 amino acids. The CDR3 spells CAWSVGLTRGGYTF. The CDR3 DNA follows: TGTGCCTGGAGTGTAGGTTTGACCCGCGGTGGCTACACCTTC. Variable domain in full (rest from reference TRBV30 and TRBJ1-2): SQTIHQWPATLVQPVGSPLSLECTVEGTSNPNLYWYRQAAGRGLQLLFYSVGIGQISSEVPQNLSASRPQDRQFILSSKKLLLSDSGFYLCAWSVGLTRGGYTFGSGTRLTVV.

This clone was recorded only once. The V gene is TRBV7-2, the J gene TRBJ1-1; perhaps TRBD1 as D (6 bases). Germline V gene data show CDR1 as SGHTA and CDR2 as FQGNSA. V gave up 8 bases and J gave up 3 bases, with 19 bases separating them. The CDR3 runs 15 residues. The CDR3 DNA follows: TGTGCCAGCGGTCTCCATGGACAGAGGGACACTGAAGCTTTCTTT. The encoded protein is CASGLHGQRDTEAFF. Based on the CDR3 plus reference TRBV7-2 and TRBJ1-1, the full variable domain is GAGVSQSPSNKVTEKGKDVELRCDPISGHTALYWYRQSLGQGLEFLIYFQGNSAPDKSGLPSDRFSAERTGGSVSTLTIQRTQQEDSAVYLCASGLHGQRDTEAFFGQGTRLTVV.

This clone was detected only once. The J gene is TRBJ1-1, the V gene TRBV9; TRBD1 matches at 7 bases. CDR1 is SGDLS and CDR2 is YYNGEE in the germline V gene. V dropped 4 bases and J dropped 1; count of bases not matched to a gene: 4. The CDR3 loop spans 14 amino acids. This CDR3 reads CASSLQGENTEAFF. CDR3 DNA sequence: TGTGCCAGCAGCCTCCAGGGGGAGAACACTGAAGCTTTCTTT.

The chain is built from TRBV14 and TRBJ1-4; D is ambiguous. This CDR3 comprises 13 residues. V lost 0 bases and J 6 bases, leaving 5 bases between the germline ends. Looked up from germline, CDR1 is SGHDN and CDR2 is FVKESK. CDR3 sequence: CASSQDLDEKLFF. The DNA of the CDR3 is TGTGCCAGCAGCCAAGATCTTGATGAAAAACTGTTTTTT.

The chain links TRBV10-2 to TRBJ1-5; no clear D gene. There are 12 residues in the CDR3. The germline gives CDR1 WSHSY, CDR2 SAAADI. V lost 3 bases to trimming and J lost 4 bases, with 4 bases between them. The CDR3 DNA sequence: TGCGCCAGCAGTGAACTAAATCAGCCCCAGCATTTT. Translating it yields CASSELNQPQHF.